This T cell receptor beta chain emerged from a study of cytomegalovirus exposure and HLA in healthy donors. Comment on this clone: What it binds is not known.

Looked up from germline, CDR1 is MGHDK and CDR2 is SYGVNS. V lost 4 bases, J lost 3 bases, and 4 bases lay in between. This CDR3 is built from 11 residues. The PCR made use of 60 Vbeta and 13 Jbeta primers. Only in-frame clones appear in the TCRdb table, and some are missing; sequencing was by immunoSEQ multiplex PCR. Here the sample spans about 140,000 clones, approximately 80% being singletons. Study-level results: The Asian-associated ancestry cluster reportedly had fewer N-insertions than the approximately 670-donor mean in a later analysis.

The sequence derives from a woman aged 45-65 years in good health and CMV-seropositive. The sample was PBMCs. This rearrangement joins TRBV25-1 to TRBJ2-7; D is ambiguous. CDR3 protein: CASSGYYEQYF. CDR3 nucleotide sequence: TGTGCCAGCAGTGGCTACTACGAGCAGTACTTC.